This T cell receptor beta chain was sequenced in a study of blood T cells in healthy people across ages. It was with a sample-barcoded 5' primer and a J-beta primer mix that a second PCR of about 7 to 12 cycles was run. Paired-end reads containing CDR3 totaled no fewer than 3 million for each sample. TCRdb used MiXCR to reprocess the 5' RACE reads, holding one entry per CDR3 protein. This sample has just over 800,000 distinct CDR3 sequences; about 62% occur once, and the top ten carry around a quarter. No fewer than 6 million PBMCs went into each sample. A minimum of 6 micrograms of total RNA was extracted per sample. This clonotype turned up a few times. The CDR3 runs 16 residues. The V end lost 1 base, the J end lost 0 bases, and 13 bases lay between the germline ends. The germline V gene encodes CDR1 LGHNA and CDR2 YNFKEQ.

The source material was blood. This TCR was sampled from a young man in good health. The chain couples TRBV4-2 to TRBJ2-7; a weak D match, TRBD2 (5 bases). CDR3 loop: CASSQAATAGSYEQYF. The CDR3 DNA sequence: TGTGCCAGCAGCCAAGCAGCAACGGCGGGCTCCTACGAGCAGTACTTC.